This entry lists 5 T cell receptor beta chains sequenced from one sample in a study of control samples from healthy donors and cancer patients. This table comes from immunoSEQ multiplex PCR, and its TCRdb copy is limited to in-frame clones, with some not included. The sample lists about 120,000 clones, approximately 90% seen once, with less than 9.5% in the top ten. Sequencing input: blood. These receptor sequences come from a woman younger than 30 in good health.

The chain links TRBV29-1 to TRBJ1-1, with 11 bases matching TRBD1. The CDR3 length is 16 residues. Germline loops: CDR1 SQVTM, CDR2 ANQGSEA. The ends lost 4 bases at V and 5 bases at J; junction bases unmatched: 12. CDR3 loop: CSVVGIGDRGLTEAFF. The CDR3 DNA follows: TGCAGCGTTGTCGGGATAGGGGACAGGGGGTTGACTGAAGCTTTCTTT.

V is TRBV6-1 and J is TRBJ2-3; 12 bases align to TRBD2. J lost 5 bases, V lost 2 bases, and 8 bases had no gene match. The CDR3 loop spans 17 amino acids. In germline, CDR1 is MNHNS, CDR2 SASEGT. CDR3 sequence: CASSEFPSGRVRDTQYF. The CDR3 coding sequence is TGTGCCAGCAGTGAATTCCCTAGCGGGAGGGTGAGAGATACGCAGTATTTT.

The gene calls are TRBV7-2 and TRBJ1-1; D is uncertain. V was cut by 7 bases and J by 6 bases, with 15 bases left in between. Per the germline V gene, CDR1 is SGHTA and CDR2 is FQGNSA. This CDR3 region has 13 residues. The CDR3 bases are TGTGCCAGCATGTCAATTGTGGGGTCTGAAGCTTTCTTT. It specifies CASMSIVGSEAFF.

On this clone: The sample contains more than one DNA sequence encoding this CDR3. The chain couples TRBV7-3 to TRBJ2-3; D remains ambiguous. V dropped 1 base and J dropped 3 bases, with 5 bases sitting between them. Germline lookup yields CDR1 SGHTA and CDR2 FQGTGA. This CDR3 has 13 residues. The CDR3 spells CASSLMGTDTQYF. The CDR3 DNA reads as TGTGCCAGCAGCTTAATGGGTACAGATACGCAGTATTTT.

CDR3 sequence (DNA): TGTGCCAGCAGTGAATGGGACAGGGGGATTTACGAGCAGTACTTC. It is translated as CASSEWDRGIYEQYF. The rearrangement joins TRBV6-1 to TRBJ2-7; 11 bases map to TRBD1. The CDR3 loop spans 15 amino acids. The V gene's germline CDR1 is MNHNS and CDR2 SASEGT. V lost 2 bases and J lost 4; bases outside the gene matches: 4.